This entry concerns a single TCR beta chain. The target antigen is unknown. An end of the junction differs from the germline gene, which may be a read error. This specimen belongs to a study of tumor-infiltrating lymphocytes in primary liver carcinoma. Background on the study: Patients were men and women aged 30 to 69 years.

TCR beta cDNA was made from 500 ng total RNA with a constant-region primer. Construction of TCR beta libraries relied on three successive nested multiplex PCR rounds employing slightly modified ARM-PCR. PCR rounds one and two used TRBV1-TRBV30 forward primers with a C-beta reverse primer for around 10 cycles each. From the multiplex PCR reads, TCRdb called clonotypes with MiXCR, one entry per CDR3 protein. Of 300,000 to 350,000 distinct CDR3 sequences in the sample, almost 65% are singletons; the top ten hold 5.5% to 8%. Both blood RNA, taken from unsorted whole blood, and germline DNA were extracted. Study-wide findings and caveats: When set against blood, tumors had a significantly higher top-250-clone fraction (p = 0.039). Tumor-adjacent and tumor-blood pairs displayed less overlap than did pairs of tumor regions. The bulk unsorted samples meant that CD4+ and CD8+ repertoires went uncompared.

Germline CDR1 and CDR2: GTSNPN and SVGIG (reference sequence). This CDR3 has 12 amino acids. The receptor was derived from a middle-aged man with primary liver carcinoma and hepatitis B virus infection. Sequencing used peripheral blood. This sequence joins TRBV30 and TRBJ2-7; D gene unclear. The CDR3 loop reads CVWSVFGLEQYF. CDR3 nucleotides: TGTGTCTGGAGTGTTTTCGGGCTAGAGCAGTACTTC.